These T cell receptor beta chains were read from a single sample in a study of cytomegalovirus exposure and HLA in healthy donors. Profiling relied on immunoSEQ multiplex PCR, and the TCRdb table lists in-frame clones only, not all of them. The table has tens of thousands of clones, around 84% seen once. Material for sequencing was PBMCs. Source of these receptors: a man between 40 and 49 years old in good health and CMV-seronegative. Both conserved end residues are part of each CDR3. D genes are given only for firm matches.

>TRBD1|TRBV5-4|TRBJ1-2
CASSFPGQGADGYTF
>NA|TRBV28|TRBJ2-1
CATWRGGYNEQFF
>TRBD1|TRBV2|TRBJ2-3
CASSYRTGGFTDTQYF
>NA|TRBV6-1|TRBJ2-1
CASSAPGLRSYNEQFF
>NA|TRBV30|TRBJ2-5
CAWSETRPRGTQYF
>TRBD1|TRBV5-4|TRBJ2-5
CASSFMGQGSETQYF
>NA|TRBV27|TRBJ1-1
CASSSQGVRTEAFF
>TRBD1|TRBV27|TRBJ2-7
CASSWGQGAGEQYF
>TRBD2|TRBV2|TRBJ2-7
CASSGAGVMHEQYF
>TRBD2|TRBV7-2|TRBJ2-1
CASSHAAGAQNNEQFF
>NA|TRBV1|TRBJ2-7
CTSSHHRGRKGDEQYF
>NA|TRBV25-1|TRBJ2-3
CASSELGGATDTQYF
>TRBD1|TRBV5-1|TRBJ1-2
CASSTGQGALNYGYTF
>NA|TRBV7-9|TRBJ1-1
CASLRVNTEAFF
>NA|TRBV6-5|TRBJ1-5
CASSTQGFNQPQHF
>TRBD1|TRBV19|TRBJ1-5
CASSTTGGNQPQHF
>TRBD2|TRBV10-3|TRBJ2-7
CAISEGTITYEQYF
>NA|TRBV2|TRBJ2-3
CASSEAEGLPGTQYF
>NA|TRBV4-2|TRBJ1-1
CASSPTGGVNTEAFF
>TRBD2|TRBV2|TRBJ2-5
CASSGGGLLQETQYF
>TRBD2|TRBV7-3|TRBJ2-7
CASSQAGGYEQYF
>NA|TRBV28|TRBJ1-2
CASSNVGYGYTF
>NA|TRBV27|TRBJ2-1
CASSASSYNEQFF